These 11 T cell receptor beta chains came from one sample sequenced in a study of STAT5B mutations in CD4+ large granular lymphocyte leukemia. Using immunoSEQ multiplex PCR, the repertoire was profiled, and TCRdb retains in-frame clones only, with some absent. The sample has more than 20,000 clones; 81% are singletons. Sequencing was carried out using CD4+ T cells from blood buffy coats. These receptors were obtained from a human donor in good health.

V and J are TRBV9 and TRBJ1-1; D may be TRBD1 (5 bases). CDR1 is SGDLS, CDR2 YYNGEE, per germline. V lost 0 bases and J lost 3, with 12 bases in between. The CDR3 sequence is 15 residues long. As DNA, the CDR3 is TGTGCCAGCAGCGTAGTTTCCGTGGGGCACACTGAAGCTTTCTTT. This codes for CASSVVSVGHTEAFF.

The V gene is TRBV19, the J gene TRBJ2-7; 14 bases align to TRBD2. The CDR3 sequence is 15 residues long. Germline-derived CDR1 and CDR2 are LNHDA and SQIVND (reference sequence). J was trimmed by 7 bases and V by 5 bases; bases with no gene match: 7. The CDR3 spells CASSLWTSGRQEQYF. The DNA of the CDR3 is TGTGCCAGTAGTCTCTGGACTAGCGGGAGGCAAGAGCAGTACTTC.

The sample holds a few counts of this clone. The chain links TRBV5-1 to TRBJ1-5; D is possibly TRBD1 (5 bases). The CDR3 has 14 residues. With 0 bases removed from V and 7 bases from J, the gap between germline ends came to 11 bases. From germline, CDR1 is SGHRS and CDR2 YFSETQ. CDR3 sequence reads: CASSLGDSGQPQHF. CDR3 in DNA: TGCGCCAGCAGCTTGGGGGACTCGGGGCAGCCCCAGCATTTT.

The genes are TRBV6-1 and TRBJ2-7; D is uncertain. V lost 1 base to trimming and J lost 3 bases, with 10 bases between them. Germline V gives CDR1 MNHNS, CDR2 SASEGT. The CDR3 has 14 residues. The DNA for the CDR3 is TGTGCCAGCAGTGAAGGTTTAAAAGACTACGAGCAGTACGTC. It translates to CASSEGLKDYEQYV.

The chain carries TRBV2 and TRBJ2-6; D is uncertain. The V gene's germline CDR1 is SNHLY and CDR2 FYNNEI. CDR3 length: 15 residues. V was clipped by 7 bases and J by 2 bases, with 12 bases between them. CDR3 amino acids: CASNLDGAGANVLTF. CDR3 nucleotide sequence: TGTGCCAGCAATTTGGACGGAGCTGGGGCCAACGTCCTGACTTTC.

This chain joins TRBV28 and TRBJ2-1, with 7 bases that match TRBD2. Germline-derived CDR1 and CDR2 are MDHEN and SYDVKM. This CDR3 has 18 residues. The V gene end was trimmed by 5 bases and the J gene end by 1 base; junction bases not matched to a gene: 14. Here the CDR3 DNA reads TGTGCCAGCAGTCCCGGTGGTGTTGGCGGGGGTTCCTACAATGAGCAGTTCTTC. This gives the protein CASSPGGVGGGSYNEQFF.

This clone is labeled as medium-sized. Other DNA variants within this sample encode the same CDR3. For the CDR3, the DNA is TGTGCCTGGAGTGGGGTTAAACAGCCCCAGCATTTT. It encodes CAWSGVKQPQHF. V is TRBV30 and J is TRBJ1-5; D gene uncertain. This CDR3 spans 12 amino acids. The V gene lost 1 base and the J gene lost 7 bases, with 8 bases spanning the gap. The germline CDR1 and CDR2 sequences are GTSNPN and SVGIG (reference sequence).

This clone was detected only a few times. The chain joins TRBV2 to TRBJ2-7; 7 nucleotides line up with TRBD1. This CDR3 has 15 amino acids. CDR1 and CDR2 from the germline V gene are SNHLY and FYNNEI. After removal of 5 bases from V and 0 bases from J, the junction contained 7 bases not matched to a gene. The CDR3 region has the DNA TGTGCCAGCAGTTCTTCCCGGGACAGCTCCTACGAGCAGTACTTC. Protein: CASSSSRDSSYEQYF.

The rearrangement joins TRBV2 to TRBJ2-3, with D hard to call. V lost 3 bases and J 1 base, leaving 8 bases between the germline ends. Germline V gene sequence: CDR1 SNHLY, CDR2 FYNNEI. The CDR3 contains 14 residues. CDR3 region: CASSDSQGTDTQYF. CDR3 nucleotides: TGTGCCAGCAGTGACAGCCAGGGCACAGATACGCAGTATTTT.

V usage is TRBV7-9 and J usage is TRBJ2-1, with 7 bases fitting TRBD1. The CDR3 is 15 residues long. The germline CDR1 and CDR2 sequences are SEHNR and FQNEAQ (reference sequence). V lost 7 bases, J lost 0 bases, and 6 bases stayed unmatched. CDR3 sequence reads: CASTRGDSSYNEQFF. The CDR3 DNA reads TGTGCCAGCACCCGAGGGGACAGCTCCTACAATGAGCAGTTCTTC.

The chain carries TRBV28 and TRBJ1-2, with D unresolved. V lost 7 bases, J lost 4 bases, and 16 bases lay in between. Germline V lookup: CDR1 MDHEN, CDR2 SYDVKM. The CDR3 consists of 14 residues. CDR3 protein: CASTRTDGFYGYTF. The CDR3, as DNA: TGTGCCAGCACCCGGACGGATGGCTTCTATGGCTACACCTTC.